The 18 T cell receptor beta chains listed next were all sequenced from one sample in a study of molecular identifiers for immune sequencing clone quantification. TCRdb independently ran MiXCR on the PCR reads; one entry per CDR3 protein. The sample includes about half a million distinct CDR3 sequences, roughly 24% of them seen just once. The source material was naive CD8+ T cells from blood, with Jurkat cell RNA spiked in. As for subset: FACS-sorted CD8+CD4-CCR7+CD45RA+ naive T cells. These receptors came from a human donor in good health. Some libraries in this study had Jurkat cell RNA spiked in.

V is TRBV15 and J is TRBJ2-3, with D unclear. CDR1 is LNHNV, CDR2 YYDKDF, per germline (reference sequence). The CDR3 runs to 13 residues. Between the trimmed V and J ends, which lost 6 bases and 0 bases, there was a span of 7 bases. The CDR3 sequence: CATSRDSTDTQYF. The CDR3 region has the DNA TGTGCCACCAGTAGGGATAGCACAGATACGCAGTATTTT.

This clonotype was observed many times. The chain joins TRBV6-5 to TRBJ1-2, with 8 positions matching TRBD1. CDR1 and CDR2 from the germline V gene are MNHEY and SVGAGI. Trimming removed 1 base from V and 8 bases from J; junction bases left unmatched: 12. CDR3 length: 16 amino acids. In nucleotides, the CDR3 is TGTGCCAGCAGTTACTACCTTAGTGCACAGGGGGAGGGCTACACCTTC. Its protein is CASSYYLSAQGEGYTF.

To note about this clonotype: One end of the junction fails to match germline, which may point to a read error. This chain joins TRBV9 and TRBJ2-5, with 7 positions matching TRBD2. CDR1 is SGDLS and CDR2 is YYNGEE in the germline V gene. The CDR3 is made up of 16 amino acids. CDR3 sequence: CASSVGAGLYQEPQYF. For the CDR3, the DNA is TGTGCCAGCAGCGTAGGAGCGGGATTGTACCAAGAGCCCCAGTACTTC.

This clonotype was counted only a few times. V gene TRBV4-3 combines with J gene TRBJ2-7; D is possibly TRBD1 (5 bases). This CDR3 region has 15 residues. V lost 1 base, J lost 4 bases, and 14 bases lay in between. Germline lookup yields CDR1 LGHNA and CDR2 YSLEER. The CDR3 coding sequence is TGCGCCAGCAGCCAAGGATTACAGGCCGTTTACGAGCAGTACTTC. Protein sequence: CASSQGLQAVYEQYF.

This sequence joins TRBV19 and TRBJ2-7; D unclear. The V gene's germline CDR1 is LNHDA and CDR2 SQIVND (reference sequence). V lost 5 bases and J 2 bases, leaving 13 bases between the germline ends. The CDR3 totals 14 residues. The CDR3 loop reads CASSPLSWAYEQYF. The CDR3 nucleotides are TGTGCCAGTAGTCCCCTCAGCTGGGCCTACGAGCAGTACTTC.

This chain connects TRBV5-5 to TRBJ1-1; 9 bases fit TRBD1. Looked up from germline, CDR1 is SGHKS and CDR2 is YYEKEE (reference sequence). The CDR3 extends over 18 amino acids. V was pared by 0 bases and J by 3 bases, with 12 bases of the junction left unmatched. CDR3 loop: CASSLGLTGQGKDTEAFF. DNA of the CDR3: TGTGCCAGCAGCTTGGGCCTTACCGGACAGGGGAAGGACACTGAAGCTTTCTTT.

This chain links TRBV11-2 with TRBJ2-2; 7 positions agree with TRBD1. Trimming at V came to 4 bases and at J to 4 bases, leaving 6 bases not matched to a gene. CDR3 size: 15 residues. Germline assignment: CDR1 SGHAT and CDR2 FQNNGV. The CDR3 region has the DNA TGTGCCAGCAGCTCTGGGACAGCGTTCACCGGGGAGCTGTTTTTT. This sequence encodes CASSSGTAFTGELFF.

This clonotype was seen repeatedly, ten times or more. CDR3 in amino acids: CSVGDNLFTIQETQYF. The CDR3 DNA reads TGCAGCGTTGGAGACAATCTATTTACGATCCAAGAGACCCAGTACTTC. V is TRBV29-1 and J is TRBJ2-5; D is ambiguous. The germline V gene has CDR1 SQVTM and CDR2 ANQGSEA. The CDR3 runs to 16 residues. The V end lost 4 bases, the J end lost 1 base, and 19 bases lay between the germline ends.

This clonotype was found a few times. The chain uses TRBV5-4 and TRBJ2-3; the D call may be TRBD1 or TRBD2 (5 bases each). There are 15 residues in the CDR3. Germline V gene data show CDR1 as SGHNT and CDR2 as YYREEE (reference sequence). V was cut by 2 bases and J by 1 base, with 11 bases left in between. The DNA for the CDR3 is TGTGCCAGCAGCTTTAGAGGGGTCGGCACAGATACGCAGTATTTT. As protein: CASSFRGVGTDTQYF.

This clonotype has at least ten counts. The rearrangement joins TRBV20-1 to TRBJ2-7; 9 bases map to TRBD2. The V segment lost 2 bases and the J segment 2 bases; nucleotides outside the gene matches: 7. The germline CDR1 and CDR2 sequences are DFQATT and SNEGSKA (reference sequence). The CDR3 runs 15 residues. The chain's CDR3 is CSARPRLAGTYEQYF. The CDR3 DNA is TGCAGTGCTAGACCTCGCCTAGCGGGGACCTACGAGCAGTACTTC.

This clonotype was observed at least ten times. The chain employs TRBV9 and TRBJ1-5; 7 bases map to TRBD1. The CDR3 totals 15 residues. J lost 0 bases, V lost 4 bases, and 4 bases had no gene match. The germline gives CDR1 SGDLS, CDR2 YYNGEE. DNA of the CDR3: TGTGCCAGCAGCACTGACAGGGATAGCAATCAGCCCCAGCATTTT. Translated: CASSTDRDSNQPQHF. The variable domain in full, completed from reference TRBV9 and TRBJ1-5, reads DSGVTQTPKHLITATGQRVTLRCSPRSGDLSVYWYQQSLDQGLQFLIQYYNGEERAKGNILERFSAQQFPDLHSELNLSSLELGDSALYFCASSTDRDSNQPQHFGDGTRLSIL.

This clonotype showed up just a few times. The J gene is TRBJ2-3, the V gene TRBV4-3; 8 nucleotides match TRBD1. Germline assignment: CDR1 LGHNA and CDR2 YSLEER. The CDR3 has 16 amino acids. V lost 0 bases to trimming and J lost 4 bases; unmatched junction nucleotides: 6. The CDR3 loop is CASSQDSQGAPDTQYF. CDR3 sequence (DNA): TGCGCCAGCAGCCAAGATAGTCAGGGGGCCCCAGATACGCAGTATTTT.

On this clonotype: The junction does not match germline at one end; this may be a read error. The V gene is TRBV11-2, the J gene TRBJ2-2, with D possibly matching TRBD2 (5 bases). The CDR3 runs 18 residues. In germline, CDR1 is SGHAT, CDR2 FQNNGV. The CDR3 DNA is TGTGCCAGCAGCTTAGGGATAACTGGGCCCCTCGCTGACGGGGAGCTGTGTTTT. Residues: CASSLGITGPLADGELCF.

This clonotype was counted only a few times. CDR3 protein: CASSQDWGLGEKLFF. CDR3 nucleotides: TGCGCCAGCAGCCAAGATTGGGGCTTAGGGGAAAAACTGTTTTTT. The rearrangement joins TRBV4-3 to TRBJ1-4, with D tentatively TRBD1 (5 bases). From germline, CDR1 is LGHNA and CDR2 YSLEER. V was cut by 0 bases and J by 8 bases, with 13 bases left in between. This CDR3 is built from 15 residues.

To note about this clonotype: Given a much more abundant clone one base away, this may be a read error. This rearrangement joins TRBV7-6 to TRBJ2-2, with D perhaps matching TRBD2 (5 bases). The CDR3 has 16 residues. Germline V gene lookup returns CDR1 SGHVS and CDR2 FNYEAQ. CDR3 protein: CASGLVFIGSTGELFF. In DNA form, the CDR3 reads TGTGCCAGCGGCTTAGTGTTTATTGGGAGCACCGGGGAGCTGTTTTTT. Based on the CDR3 plus reference TRBV7-6 and TRBJ2-2, the full variable domain is GAGVSQSPRYKVTKRGQDVALRCDPISGHVSLYWYRQALGQGPEFLTYFNYEAQQDKSGLPNDRFSAERPEGSISTLTIQRTEQRDSAMYRCASGLVFIGSTGELFFGEGSRLTVL.

This clonotype came up a few times. CDR3 protein: CASSAVTSGRADTQYF. CDR3 DNA sequence: TGTGCCAGCAGCGCCGTAACTAGCGGGAGAGCAGATACGCAGTATTTT. The rearrangement joins TRBV3-1 to TRBJ2-3; 11 bases fit TRBD2. V lost 5 bases and J lost 4; bases outside the gene matches: 8. The length of the CDR3 is 16 residues. CDR1 and CDR2 (germline): LGHDT, YNNKEL (reference sequence).

The sample holds many counts of this clonotype. CDR3 bases: TGTGCCAGCAGTGAAGACGGCAATCAGCCCCAGCATTTT. It codes for CASSEDGNQPQHF. This sequence joins TRBV2 and TRBJ1-5; D gene unclear. V lost 1 base to trimming and J lost 2 bases, with 3 bases between them. Germline CDR1 SNHLY, CDR2 FYNNEI. This CDR3 spans 13 amino acids.

In this sample, this clonotype turned up many times. This CDR3 reads CASSSNRDAGWYEQYF. In DNA form, the CDR3 reads TGTGCCAGCAGTTCAAACAGGGATGCCGGCTGGTACGAGCAGTACTTC. This sequence joins TRBV27 and TRBJ2-7, with D maybe TRBD1 (6 bases). The V gene lost 4 bases and the J gene lost 4 bases, with 20 bases spanning the gap. CDR1 is MNHEY and CDR2 is SMNVEV in the germline V gene (reference sequence). This CDR3 spans 16 amino acids.